This TCR beta chain was recovered during a study of blood T cell repertoires in COVID-19. The overall study: PBMCs, B-cell-depleted T cells, or T cells provided the cDNA or gDNA that made up the material.

The CDR3 is 15 amino acids. The trim removed 3 bases at V and 1 base at J, leaving 6 bases unmatched. Germline loops: CDR1 LNHDA, CDR2 SQIVND (reference sequence). Per the original data handling: The assay estimated nucleated cells by amplifying reference gene primers. The assay was immunoSEQ multiplex PCR, and TCRdb's table has in-frame clones only and misses some. V, J and clone size were drawn from that table, and D and trimming were deduced from the DNA. The sample lists 140,000 to 150,000 clones, approximately 90% occurring once. The clonotype comes from a man between 18 and 35 years old with COVID-19, enrolled during active disease. Input material: peripheral blood. This chain uses TRBV19 with TRBJ2-7, with 7 bases lining up with TRBD2. CDR3 residues: CASSIRGRGSYEQYF. Here the CDR3 DNA reads TGTGCCAGTAGTATCCGAGGGAGGGGTTCCTACGAGCAGTACTTC.